These 22 T cell receptor beta chains were all obtained from the same sample, sequenced in a study of human T cells and chemical hapten exposure. MiXCR, run by TCRdb on the RACE reads, gives a single entry per CDR3 protein. The sample carries about 54,000 distinct CDR3 sequences, 9.5% to 10% recorded once. Time point defined: patch test 2, 6 weeks after DPC sensitization. Treatment defined: therapeutic diphenylcyclopropenone sensitization with weekly scalp DPC. The specimen comprised whole blood, sampled in connection with sensitization to the hapten diphenylcyclopropenone (DPC). These receptors were taken from a woman aged 45-65 years with alopecia areata. Some clones in this sample may be carry-over from other donors' samples.

The CDR3 region is CASSESGTGNEKLFF. CDR3 DNA sequence: TGCGCCAGCAGTGAGTCGGGGACAGGGAATGAAAAACTGTTTTTT. This rearrangement joins TRBV10-2 to TRBJ1-4; 9 bases fit TRBD1. Per the germline V gene, CDR1 is WSHSY and CDR2 is SAAADI. CDR3 length: 15 amino acids. V shed 0 bases and J 5 bases; nucleotides not matched to a gene: 1.

The V call is TRBV7-6, the J call TRBJ2-5; the D is unclear. The germline V gene has CDR1 SGHVS and CDR2 FNYEAQ. The CDR3 covers 14 residues. V dropped 2 bases and J dropped 2 bases, with 9 bases sitting between them. This chain's CDR3 is CASSLTAMQETQYF. CDR3 nucleotides: TGTGCCAGCAGCTTAACAGCTATGCAAGAGACCCAGTACTTC.

The rearrangement joins TRBV28 to TRBJ2-7; 11 bases fit TRBD2. Germline loops: CDR1 MDHEN, CDR2 SYDVKM. Trimming removed 4 bases from V and 0 bases from J; junction bases left unmatched: 5. The CDR3 is 16 residues long. The CDR3 is CASSWRLAGPSYEQYF. CDR3 in DNA: TGTGCCAGCAGTTGGAGACTAGCGGGGCCCTCCTACGAGCAGTACTTC.

This clonotype came up a few times. The V call is TRBV27, the J call TRBJ2-7; 7 nucleotides line up with TRBD1. CDR1 is MNHEY and CDR2 is SMNVEV in the germline V gene (reference sequence). The CDR3 sequence is 15 residues long. The ends lost 2 bases at V and 3 bases at J; junction bases unmatched: 7. The CDR3 spells CASSLEAGGSYEQYF. Here the CDR3 DNA reads TGTGCCAGCAGTTTAGAGGCAGGGGGTAGCTACGAGCAGTACTTC.

The rearrangement joins TRBV7-2 to TRBJ2-7; weak D call: TRBD1 (6 bases). The length of the CDR3 is 17 residues. CDR1 SGHTA and CDR2 FQGNSA come from the germline V gene. V lost 1 base and J lost 4, with 20 bases in between. This CDR3 reads CASSLVLGPGQPYEQYF. The CDR3 coding sequence is TGTGCCAGCAGCTTAGTTCTAGGGCCCGGACAGCCTTACGAGCAGTACTTC.

This rearrangement joins TRBV2 to TRBJ2-5; 12 nucleotides align to TRBD2. The ends lost 2 bases at V and 2 bases at J; junction bases unmatched: 3. Per the germline V gene, CDR1 is SNHLY and CDR2 is FYNNEI. The CDR3 loop spans 16 amino acids. The DNA for the CDR3 is TGTGCCAGCAGTGAACTACTAGCGGGAGGTCAAGAGACCCAGTACTTC. Residues: CASSELLAGGQETQYF.

A few counts support this clonotype. CDR3 residues: CASSYGTGELFF. The CDR3 bases are TGTGCCAGCAGTTACGGAACCGGGGAGCTGTTTTTT. The rearrangement links TRBV6-6 to TRBJ2-2, with D unresolved. CDR1 is MNHNY, CDR2 SVGAGI, per germline (reference sequence). The CDR3 contains 12 residues. Between the trimmed V and J ends, which lost 2 bases and 5 bases, there was a span of 3 bases.

This clonotype has a handful of counts. The rearrangement uses TRBV4-1 and TRBJ1-6, with 7 bases aligning to TRBD1. V trimming: 0 bases; J trimming: 6 bases; junction bases outside the gene matches: 8. The CDR3 has 17 amino acids. The germline V gene encodes CDR1 MGHRA and CDR2 YSYEKL. The CDR3 sequence: CASSQEEGGATNSPLHF. The CDR3 nucleotides are TGCGCCAGCAGCCAAGAGGAAGGGGGCGCAACTAATTCACCCCTCCACTTT.

This chain links TRBV28 with TRBJ1-5, with D perhaps matching TRBD1 (6 bases). The length of the CDR3 is 15 residues. Germline loops: CDR1 MDHEN, CDR2 SYDVKM. Trimming took off 10 bases at V and 5 bases at J, with 21 bases between the two ends. The CDR3 sequence: CATQGGGRWDQPQHF. CDR3 DNA: TGTGCCACCCAAGGCGGGGGGCGCTGGGATCAGCCCCAGCATTTT. The variable domain in full, with the rest retrieved from reference TRBV28 and TRBJ1-5, is DVKVTQSSRYLVKRTGEKVFLECVQDMDHENMFWYRQDPGLGLRLIYFSYDVKMKEKGDIPEGYSVSREKKERFSLILESASTNQTSMYLCATQGGGRWDQPQHFGDGTRLSIL.

This clonotype was seen more than once but under ten times. The V call is TRBV7-6, the J call TRBJ2-1; TRBD2 aligns across 8 bases. The CDR3 totals 13 residues. The J segment lost 10 bases and the V segment lost 4 bases, leaving 6 bases of the junction unmatched. Germline V CDR1 and CDR2: SGHVS, FNYEAQ. The CDR3 region has the DNA TGTGCCAGCAGCTCGACTAGCGTTGAGGAGCAGTTCTTC. Amino acids: CASSSTSVEEQFF.

The chain couples TRBV5-1 to TRBJ2-3; D is ambiguous. CDR1 is SGHRS, CDR2 YFSETQ, per germline. The CDR3 has 15 residues. Between the trimmed V and J ends, which lost 5 bases and 0 bases, there was a span of 13 bases. Written as DNA, the CDR3 is TGCGCCAGCAGTGAGGTCCCGGGTAGCACAGATACGCAGTATTTT. The encoded protein is CASSEVPGSTDTQYF.

The J gene is TRBJ2-5, the V gene TRBV5-6, with D possibly matching TRBD2 (5 bases). V was trimmed by 2 bases and J by 5 bases, leaving 13 bases between them. This CDR3 has 14 residues. Looked up from germline, CDR1 is SGHDT and CDR2 is YYEEEE. The CDR3 nucleotides read TGTGCCAGCAGCTTCGGACTTACCTCCGAGACCCAGTACTTC. Translated, it gives CASSFGLTSETQYF.

The table lists this clonotype with a few counts. The chain recombines TRBV11-3 with TRBJ2-2; D remains ambiguous. CDR3 size: 14 residues. Trimming pared 3 bases from V and 1 base from J, leaving 6 bases between. CDR1 is SGHNT and CDR2 is YENEEA in the germline V gene. CDR3 in amino acids: CASSLSQNTGELFF. In DNA form, the CDR3 reads TGTGCCAGCAGCTTGAGCCAGAACACCGGGGAGCTGTTTTTT.

The CDR3 here is CASSGVAGLTDTQYF. Here the CDR3 DNA reads TGTGCCAGCAGTGGGGTAGCGGGTCTCACAGATACGCAGTATTTT. The V and J genes are TRBV27 and TRBJ2-3; 7 bases line up with TRBD2. Germline V CDR1 and CDR2: MNHEY, SMNVEV (reference sequence). The CDR3 has 15 amino acids. V gave up 5 bases and J gave up 2 bases; unmatched junction bases: 7.

The CDR3 sequence: CASSSGSYYEQYF. The CDR3 DNA reads TGCGCCAGCAGCTCCGGGTCCTACTACGAGCAGTACTTC. The chain couples TRBV5-1 to TRBJ2-7; D not resolved. The CDR3 is made up of 13 amino acids. Germline V gives CDR1 SGHRS, CDR2 YFSETQ. V was trimmed by 3 bases and J by 3 bases, leaving 10 bases between them.

This clonotype was detected only a few times. V is TRBV7-9 and J is TRBJ2-7, with 9 bases identical to TRBD1. This CDR3 comprises 15 residues. With 6 bases clipped from V and 3 bases from J, the junction kept 9 bases outside the gene matches. Germline CDR1 and CDR2: SEHNR and FQNEAQ (reference sequence). CDR3 nucleotides: TGTGCCAGCAGTTTTAGCGACAGGGGGTTCTACGAGCAGTACTTC. It specifies CASSFSDRGFYEQYF.

This clonotype was seen ten or more times. The genes are TRBV4-3 and TRBJ1-6, with 10 bases lining up with TRBD1. V shed 0 bases and J 9 bases; nucleotides not matched to a gene: 8. The CDR3 runs to 17 residues. The germline gives CDR1 LGHNA, CDR2 YSLEER. In DNA form, the CDR3 reads TGCGCCAGCAGCCAAGACGCGACAGGGGGCTTTTTTTCACCCCTCCACTTT. This gives the protein CASSQDATGGFFSPLHF.

This clonotype has just a few counts. The chain employs TRBV7-8 and TRBJ2-1; tentative D call: TRBD1 (6 bases). Trimming removed 2 bases from V and 8 bases from J, with 10 bases in between. Germline lookup yields CDR1 SGHVS and CDR2 FQNEAQ. The CDR3 runs to 13 residues. DNA of the CDR3: TGTGCCAGCAGCTTAACAGGGATCGATGAGCAGTTCTTC. It specifies CASSLTGIDEQFF.

The rearrangement links TRBV12-3 or TRBV12-4 to TRBJ2-7; 7 nucleotides agree with TRBD2. This CDR3 comprises 16 residues. V trimming: 0 bases; J trimming: 4 bases; junction bases outside the gene matches: 9. The CDR3, as DNA: TGTGCCAGCAGTTTAGCTGGACTAAGCGGGGTTTACGAGCAGTACTTC. Its protein product is CASSLAGLSGVYEQYF.

The chain combines TRBV6-2 or TRBV6-3 with TRBJ2-4; D gene uncertain. V lost 2 bases to trimming and J lost 0 bases, with 8 bases between them. This CDR3 region has 15 residues. The V gene's germline CDR1 is MNHEY and CDR2 SVGEGT. The CDR3 spells CASSYDLLAKNIQYF. CDR3 DNA: TGTGCCAGCAGTTACGATCTTCTAGCCAAAAACATTCAGTACTTC.

This clonotype was detected many times. The genes are TRBV12-3 or TRBV12-4 and TRBJ2-7; TRBD2 aligns across 12 bases. With 6 bases clipped from V and 3 bases from J, the junction kept 6 bases outside the gene matches. CDR3 length: 15 residues. CDR3 sequence (DNA): TGTGCCAGCAGACCCACTAGCGGGGGGTACTACGAGCAGTACTTC. It yields the protein CASRPTSGGYYEQYF.

This clonotype showed up many times. The chain is built from TRBV6-6 and TRBJ1-5; D unclear. Trimming shortened V by 2 bases and J by 3 bases, and 11 bases separated the two germline ends. CDR1 MNHNY and CDR2 SVGAGI come from the germline V gene (reference sequence). CDR3 length: 15 amino acids. CDR3 loop: CASSYDSYNNQPQHF. The DNA of the CDR3 is TGTGCCAGCAGTTACGATTCGTACAACAATCAGCCCCAGCATTTT.